Below, 15 T cell receptor beta chains from the same sample are listed, as sequenced in a study of T cell responses to AZD1222 COVID-19 vaccine. The repertoire was sequenced with immunoSEQ multiplex PCR; TCRdb's copy has only in-frame clones and lacks some. The table has about 82,000 clones, around 85% seen once; the top ten hold over 10%. Sequenced here: peripheral blood, sampled 28 days after the second AZD1222 dose. Source of these receptors: an adult who received the AZD1222 COVID-19 vaccine.

The chain is built from TRBV7-9 and TRBJ1-2; 7 nucleotides match TRBD1. The CDR3 length is 14 residues. The V segment lost 3 bases and the J segment 8 bases; nucleotides outside the gene matches: 9. CDR1 and CDR2 (germline): SEHNR, FQNEAQ (reference sequence). Here the CDR3 reads CASSFGDSLWGYTF. Here the CDR3 DNA reads TGTGCCAGCAGCTTCGGGGACAGCTTGTGGGGCTACACCTTC.

The CDR3 DNA is TGTGCCAGCAGCTTACAGAGTTCACCCCTCCACTTT. Protein sequence: CASSLQSSPLHF. The chain is built from TRBV7-2 and TRBJ1-6, with no clear D. Per germline, CDR1 SGHTA and CDR2 FQGNSA. This CDR3 region has 12 residues. Trimming stripped 2 bases from V and 9 bases from J, with 5 bases between. Based on the CDR3 plus reference TRBV7-2 and TRBJ1-6, the full variable domain is GAGVSQSPSNKVTEKGKDVELRCDPISGHTALYWYRQSLGQGLEFLIYFQGNSAPDKSGLPSDRFSAERTGGSVSTLTIQRTQQEDSAVYLCASSLQSSPLHFGNGTRLTVT.

Comments on this clone: A junction end diverges from the germline sequence, so it may reflect a read error. CDR3 region: CASSLSLGLAVNEQFF. CDR3 in DNA: TGTGCTAGCAGCTTATCTCTGGGACTAGCGGTTAATGAGCAGTTCTTC. This sequence joins TRBV7-7 and TRBJ2-1; 11 positions agree with TRBD2. The CDR3 consists of 16 residues. CDR1 SSHAT and CDR2 FNYEAQ come from the germline V gene (reference sequence). Filled out from reference TRBV7-7 and TRBJ2-1, the complete variable domain reads GAGVSQSPRYKVTKRGQDVTLRCDPISSHATLYWYQQALGQGPEFLTYFNYEAQPDKSGLPSDRFSAERPEGSISTLTIQRTEQRDSAMYRCASSLSLGLAVNEQFFGPGTRLTVL.

This rearrangement joins TRBV6-5 to TRBJ2-7; unclear D gene. V lost 7 bases and J 6 bases, leaving 22 bases between the germline ends. The CDR3 has 15 residues. Looked up from germline, CDR1 is MNHEY and CDR2 is SVGAGI. The DNA for the CDR3 is TGTGCCAGCACCCCCCGGGTGGCGACTTATAGCGAGCAGTACTTC. Translation: CASTPRVATYSEQYF.

The chain employs TRBV11-2 and TRBJ2-1, with D hard to call. The CDR3 is made up of 10 amino acids. The germline V gene encodes CDR1 SGHAT and CDR2 FQNNGV. Trimming shortened V by 2 bases and J by 7 bases, and 0 bases separated the two germline ends. The CDR3 spells CASSLNEQFF. The CDR3 nucleotides read TGTGCCAGCAGCTTAAATGAGCAGTTCTTC.

The CDR3 spells CASSLGSNTEAFF. CDR3 in DNA: TGTGCCAGCAGCTTGGGCAGTAACACTGAAGCTTTCTTT. J is TRBJ1-1 and V is TRBV5-5; D gene unclear. The germline CDR1 and CDR2 sequences are SGHKS and YYEKEE (reference sequence). The CDR3 is made up of 13 amino acids. Trimming cost V 0 bases and J 2 bases, with 5 bases left between them.

This clone appeared a single time. V usage is TRBV29-1 and J usage is TRBJ1-1; 7 bases map to TRBD1. With 7 bases clipped from V and 5 bases from J, the junction kept 13 bases outside the gene matches. CDR3 size: 14 residues. CDR1 SQVTM and CDR2 ANQGSEA come from the germline V gene. CDR3 bases: TGCAGCGGCCAAACAGGGACAGTGGAGACTGAAGCTTTCTTT. It is translated as CSGQTGTVETEAFF.

This chain connects TRBV15 to TRBJ1-2, with 8 positions matching TRBD1. CDR3 size: 12 residues. V gave up 11 bases and J gave up 4 bases; unmatched junction bases: 6. Germline V gives CDR1 LNHNV, CDR2 YYDKDF (reference sequence). CDR3 loop: CAEHRGCYGYTF. The CDR3 coding sequence is TGTGCCGAACACAGGGGGTGCTATGGCTACACCTTC.

This chain connects TRBV7-9 to TRBJ2-7; 7 bases line up with TRBD1. The V segment lost 8 bases and the J segment 2 bases; nucleotides outside the gene matches: 3. CDR3 length: 12 residues. In germline, CDR1 is SEHNR, CDR2 FQNEAQ (reference sequence). In DNA form, the CDR3 reads TGTGCCAGCGAAGGGACAGCCTACGAGCAGTACTTC. This gives the protein CASEGTAYEQYF.

V is TRBV24-1 and J is TRBJ1-1; D call uncertain. Germline V gene data show CDR1 as KGHDR and CDR2 as SFDVKD. This CDR3 spans 11 amino acids. V lost 4 bases to trimming and J lost 7 bases, with 6 bases between them. CDR3 amino acids: CATSEGYEAFF. The CDR3 DNA reads as TGTGCCACCAGTGAGGGATATGAAGCTTTCTTT.

The genes are TRBV24-1 and TRBJ2-3, with 11 bases matching TRBD2. J was trimmed by 6 bases and V by 7 bases; bases with no gene match: 8. This CDR3 has 15 residues. CDR1 is KGHDR, CDR2 SFDVKD, per germline. CDR3 sequence reads: CATRDSGRAMDTQYF. CDR3 nucleotide sequence: TGTGCCACCAGGGATAGCGGGAGGGCCATGGATACGCAGTATTTT.

The rearrangement joins TRBV18 to TRBJ2-1; 7 bases line up with TRBD1. This CDR3 is built from 15 residues. Trimming at V came to 0 bases and at J to 5 bases, leaving 4 bases not matched to a gene. Germline V gene lookup returns CDR1 KGHSH and CDR2 LQKENI. The CDR3 DNA is TGTGCCAGCTCACCACCGGGACAGAGGCACAATGAGCAGTTCTTC. It encodes CASSPPGQRHNEQFF.

The chain has TRBV7-9 and TRBJ1-6, with 7 nucleotides matching TRBD1. J was trimmed by 7 bases and V by 5 bases; bases with no gene match: 8. The germline CDR1 and CDR2 sequences are SEHNR and FQNEAQ (reference sequence). The CDR3 contains 15 residues. The CDR3 DNA follows: TGTGCCAGCAGCCCCCTGACAGGGCTCAATTCACCCCTCCACTTT. It codes for CASSPLTGLNSPLHF.

The chain joins TRBV3-1 (or the pseudogene TRBV3-2) to TRBJ1-1; tentative D call: TRBD1 (5 bases). Trimming cost V 4 bases and J 0 bases, with 9 bases left between them. This CDR3 region has 14 residues. The V gene's germline CDR1 is LGHDT and CDR2 YNNKEL (reference sequence). The CDR3 bases are TGTGCCAGCAGCCCGACAGCAATGAACACTGAAGCTTTCTTT. The encoded protein is CASSPTAMNTEAFF.

In its sample, this clone was seen once. This chain joins TRBV5-8 and TRBJ1-5; no clear D. V lost 5 bases and J lost 0, with 6 bases in between. The CDR3 has 13 residues. Germline CDR1 and CDR2: SGHTS and YDEGEE. The CDR3 DNA sequence: TGTGCCAGCAGTTTAAATAGCAATCAGCCCCAGCATTTT. Translated, it gives CASSLNSNQPQHF.